A single sample is the source of the 15 T cell receptor beta chains below, sequenced in a study of blood T cell repertoires in COVID-19. Assay: immunoSEQ multiplex PCR; the TCRdb copy retains only in-frame clones and omits some. The repertoire has around 400,000 clones, 70% to 90% of them found once; the top ten carry 2% to 2.5%. What was sequenced was peripheral blood. All receptors derive from a woman aged 60-75 years with COVID-19, enrolled during active disease.

The V gene is TRBV5-6, the J gene TRBJ2-4; 8 bases are shared with TRBD2. The CDR3 is made up of 17 amino acids. V lost 4 bases to trimming and J lost 1 base; unmatched junction nucleotides: 10. Germline loops: CDR1 SGHDT, CDR2 YYEEEE. CDR3 amino acids: CASSPGVGGVAKNIQYF. In DNA form, the CDR3 reads TGTGCCAGCAGCCCAGGTGTCGGGGGGGTGGCCAAAAACATTCAGTACTTC.

The sample holds a few counts of this clone. The genes are TRBV28 and TRBJ2-7; 7 nucleotides line up with TRBD2. V lost 7 bases and J lost 4; bases outside the gene matches: 10. The CDR3 is made up of 14 amino acids. CDR1 is MDHEN and CDR2 is SYDVKM in the germline V gene. CDR3 in amino acids: CASNGGLGIYEQYF. The DNA for the CDR3 is TGTGCCAGCAACGGAGGACTAGGGATTTACGAGCAGTACTTC.

The rearrangement uses TRBV6-4 and TRBJ2-1; 9 bases match TRBD2. V dropped 3 bases and J dropped 7; count of bases not matched to a gene: 7. The CDR3 has 15 residues. Germline loops: CDR1 MRHNA, CDR2 SNTAGT. The CDR3: CASSDGTSLSNEQFF. The CDR3 DNA reads TGTGCCAGCAGTGATGGGACTAGCCTTTCAAATGAGCAGTTCTTC.

The chain recombines TRBV28 with TRBJ2-2, with TRBD1 as a possible D gene (5 bases). Per the germline V gene, CDR1 is MDHEN and CDR2 is SYDVKM. This CDR3 region has 15 residues. V was shortened by 6 bases and J by 0 bases, with 11 bases between the two germline ends. Written as DNA, the CDR3 is TGTGCCAGCAGCGACACAGGCCCGAACACCGGGGAGCTGTTTTTT. Encoded protein: CASSDTGPNTGELFF.

This clone was seen a single time. The chain recombines TRBV28 with TRBJ1-6; 9 bases are a match to TRBD1. V was clipped by 5 bases and J by 9 bases; unmatched bases: 8. CDR3 length equals 15 residues. Germline CDR1 MDHEN, CDR2 SYDVKM. The CDR3 is CASSPGTGRISPLHF. The DNA of the CDR3 is TGTGCCAGCAGTCCCGGGACAGGGAGAATTTCACCCCTCCACTTT.

The chain has TRBV5-5 and TRBJ1-6; no reliable D call. CDR3 length equals 15 residues. The germline V and J ends were trimmed by 1 base and 7 bases, with 12 bases remaining between them. CDR1 SGHKS and CDR2 YYEKEE come from the germline V gene (reference sequence). In nucleotides, the CDR3 is TGTGCCAGCAGCTTGACCGGGGTCGGGAATTCACCCCTCCACTTT. Protein product: CASSLTGVGNSPLHF. Looking up the rest from reference TRBV5-5 and TRBJ1-6 gives the full variable domain: DAGVTQSPTHLIKTRGQQVTLRCSPISGHKSVSWYQQVLGQGPQFIFQYYEKEERGRGNFPDRFSARQFPNYSSELNVNALLLGDSALYLCASSLTGVGNSPLHFGNGTRLTVT.

V gene TRBV5-1 combines with J gene TRBJ2-2, with 8 bases matching TRBD2. The ends lost 0 bases at V and 1 base at J; junction bases unmatched: 8. The CDR3 covers 18 residues. Germline lookup yields CDR1 SGHRS and CDR2 YFSETQ. The CDR3 bases are TGCGCCAGCAGCTTGGTTTGGCGGGGGGCCATGAACACCGGGGAGCTGTTTTTT. Translating it yields CASSLVWRGAMNTGELFF.

The chain couples TRBV24-1 to TRBJ2-2; 13 nucleotides line up with TRBD2. CDR1 is KGHDR, CDR2 SFDVKD, per germline. There are 18 residues in the CDR3. The V and J ends lost 4 bases and 2 bases, in that order; junction bases with no gene match: 6. CDR3 coding DNA: TGTGCCACCAGTGACCAACTAGCGGGGGGGTTCAACACCGGGGAGCTGTTTTTT. It is translated as CATSDQLAGGFNTGELFF.

The J gene is TRBJ2-2, the V gene TRBV28, with 9 bases lining up with TRBD1. This CDR3 has 16 residues. From germline, CDR1 is MDHEN and CDR2 SYDVKM. The V and J ends lost 5 bases and 1 base, in that order; junction bases with no gene match: 5. CDR3 residues: CASSPSGQGNTGELFF. The CDR3 region has the DNA TGTGCCAGCAGTCCATCGGGACAGGGGAACACCGGGGAGCTGTTTTTT.

The rearrangement joins TRBV6-5 to TRBJ1-6, with D unresolved. The CDR3 has 13 residues. The V gene's germline CDR1 is MNHEY and CDR2 SVGAGI. V was clipped by 7 bases and J by 5 bases, with 9 bases between them. The CDR3, as DNA: TGTGCCAGCAACGTCGGAGATAATTCACCCCTCCACTTT. Protein sequence: CASNVGDNSPLHF.

The chain recombines TRBV7-9 with TRBJ2-3, with TRBD2 identical over 11 bases. V gave up 5 bases and J gave up 9 bases; unmatched junction bases: 10. This CDR3 is built from 15 residues. The V gene's germline CDR1 is SEHNR and CDR2 FQNEAQ (reference sequence). The CDR3 is CASSPLASGGTTQYF. In DNA, the CDR3 is TGTGCCAGCAGCCCCCTCGCTAGCGGGGGGACGACGCAGTATTTT.

This chain links TRBV5-4 with TRBJ1-2; D gene ambiguous. Between the trimmed V and J ends, which lost 4 bases and 2 bases, there was a span of 12 bases. Germline lookup yields CDR1 SGHNT and CDR2 YYREEE (reference sequence). The length of the CDR3 is 14 residues. CDR3 DNA sequence: TGTGCCAGCAGCCGGGGTGGACCCAACTATGGCTACACCTTC. Protein product: CASSRGGPNYGYTF.

This clone was observed a handful of times. The chain uses TRBV7-3 and TRBJ2-2, with 8 positions matching TRBD2. Trimming cost V 2 bases and J 4 bases; bases outside gene matches: 6. Germline V gene data show CDR1 as SGHTA and CDR2 as FQGTGA. The CDR3 covers 16 residues. DNA of the CDR3: TGTGCCAGCAGCTTAGCGCCAGCGGGGGCCACCGGGGAGCTGTTTTTT. It specifies CASSLAPAGATGELFF.

V usage is TRBV2 and J usage is TRBJ2-2; D is undetermined. This CDR3 has 14 amino acids. With 6 bases removed from V and 2 bases from J, the gap between germline ends came to 10 bases. Germline lookup yields CDR1 SNHLY and CDR2 FYNNEI. In DNA, the CDR3 is TGTGCCAGCAGCGAACACCTAAACACCGGGGAGCTGTTTTTT. This codes for CASSEHLNTGELFF.

The J gene is TRBJ2-7, the V gene TRBV5-1, with TRBD1 matching 7 bases. CDR1 is SGHRS, CDR2 YFSETQ, per germline. The CDR3 spans 15 residues. The ends lost 1 base at V and 3 bases at J; junction bases unmatched: 7. CDR3 protein: CASSLSAGGFYEQYF. The CDR3 nucleotides read TGCGCCAGCAGCTTGTCTGCAGGGGGATTCTACGAGCAGTACTTC.